This T cell receptor (beta chain) appears in the sequencing data of a study of graft-versus-host responses after intestinal transplantation. Study overall: Multivisceral, liver-intestinal, or isolated intestinal grafts went to recipients. Study findings and constraints: The marrow of recipients harbored GvH clones, and ileum or blood showed some of them first. The presence of high graft-versus-host to host-versus-graft clonal ratios in allografts characterized patients with graft-donor T cell macrochimerism.

V lost 3 bases to trimming and J lost 4 bases, with 32 bases between them. Germline loops: CDR1 SGHRS, CDR2 YFSETQ. The CDR3 sequence is 21 residues long. Details on this clone: Antigen unknown.

Libraries were prepared by immunoSEQ multiplex PCR; TCRdb keeps only in-frame clonotypes and omits some of them. Here the sample spans roughly 50,000 clones, roughly 89% being singletons. The sample consisted of PBMCs, taken roughly 680 days after intestinal transplant. This TCR was sampled from a human patient who received an intestinal transplant, so some T cells may come from the graft donor. The chain is built from TRBV5-1 and TRBJ1-3, with a possible D match to TRBD1 (5 bases). As DNA, the CDR3 is TGCGCCAGCAGCTGGCTGGGGTTACACTGGGGGTTCGGGCTTGTCGGAAACACCATATATTTT. Translated: CASSWLGLHWGFGLVGNTIYF.